This T cell receptor (beta chain) stems from a study of T cell responses to AZD1222 COVID-19 vaccine. Study-wide context: Investigators merged groups given second doses at roughly 4 or roughly 12 weeks.

Clones were read by immunoSEQ multiplex PCR, and TCRdb kept only the in-frame ones, dropping some. The sample gives about 150,000 clones, less than 95% of which show up once; approximately 1.5% is in the top ten. From germline, CDR1 is SGHTS and CDR2 YDEGEE. The CDR3 sequence is 14 residues long. The V end lost 1 base, the J end lost 6 bases, and 13 bases lay between the germline ends. This clonotype was obtained from an adult in good health. Sequences were derived from peripheral blood, sampled on day 0 of AZD1222 vaccination. V is TRBV5-8 and J is TRBJ1-2; tentative D call: TRBD1 (6 bases). For the CDR3, the DNA is TGTGCCAGCAGCTTGTCTGGGGGCGGAGATGGCTACACCTTC. Its translation is CASSLSGGGDGYTF.